This passage covers 27 T cell receptor beta chains from one sample sequenced in a study of blood T cell repertoires in COVID-19. This table comes from immunoSEQ multiplex PCR, and its TCRdb copy is limited to in-frame clones, with some not included. The table has a few hundred thousand clones, roughly 87% seen once. The sequencing sample was made of peripheral blood. These TCRs come from a man between 18 and 35 years old with active or convalescent COVID-19.

The CDR3, as DNA: TGTGCCAGCAGCCAAGATAGTCAGGTGCCCTACGAGCAGTACTTC. This codes for CASSQDSQVPYEQYF. J is TRBJ2-7 and V is TRBV4-2; D not certain. The length of the CDR3 is 15 residues. V was trimmed by 0 bases and J by 2 bases, leaving 11 bases between them. The germline V gene encodes CDR1 LGHNA and CDR2 YNFKEQ.

CDR3 nucleotides: TGTGCCAGCAGCTTAAGGGGAGAGCAGTACTTC. It codes for CASSLRGEQYF. The chain links TRBV13 to TRBJ2-7, with a weak D call TRBD1 (5 bases). The germline gives CDR1 PRHDT, CDR2 FYEKMQ (reference sequence). V lost 2 bases, J lost 7 bases, and 6 bases lay in between. This CDR3 contains 11 residues.

The chain links TRBV6-5 to TRBJ2-7; 12 bases are shared with TRBD2. Germline V CDR1 and CDR2: MNHEY, SVGAGI. CDR3 length: 15 amino acids. J gave up 3 bases and V 6 bases, and 6 bases lay outside the gene matches. The CDR3 loop reads CASRRTLAGGYEQYF. The CDR3 region has the DNA TGTGCCAGCAGGCGGACACTAGCGGGAGGCTACGAGCAGTACTTC.

This clone was found once. V and J are TRBV19 and TRBJ2-1; D is unclear. Germline loops: CDR1 LNHDA, CDR2 SQIVND (reference sequence). Deletions cut 5 bases from V and 10 bases from J, with 15 bases between. This CDR3 contains 13 residues. CDR3 DNA sequence: TGTGCCAGTAGTGGCGGTATGAACTTCGAGCAGTTCTTC. It yields the protein CASSGGMNFEQFF.

This clone was seen a handful of times. V is TRBV4-1 and J is TRBJ2-5; 7 bases fit TRBD2. With V trimmed by 4 bases and J by 1 base, 9 bases remained unmatched. Germline-derived CDR1 and CDR2 are MGHRA and YSYEKL. The CDR3 loop spans 16 amino acids. The CDR3 DNA reads TGCGCCAGCAGCCCCCTTCCCGGGGGGATCCAAGAGACCCAGTACTTC. Protein: CASSPLPGGIQETQYF.

The gene calls are TRBV6-5 and TRBJ1-2, with 7 bases aligning to TRBD1. The length of the CDR3 is 13 residues. The germline V gene has CDR1 MNHEY and CDR2 SVGAGI. J lost 3 bases, V lost 5 bases, and 3 bases had no gene match. The CDR3: CASSPGQHYGYTF. The CDR3 DNA reads TGTGCCAGCAGTCCGGGACAGCACTATGGCTACACCTTC.

The chain combines TRBV2 with TRBJ2-3; 10 bases map to TRBD1. The germline V gene has CDR1 SNHLY and CDR2 FYNNEI. J was trimmed by 4 bases and V by 6 bases; bases with no gene match: 7. This CDR3 comprises 15 residues. This CDR3 reads CASSLDRGRADTQYF. CDR3 coding DNA: TGTGCCAGCAGCCTAGACAGGGGGCGGGCAGATACGCAGTATTTT.

This chain joins TRBV30 and TRBJ1-1; 8 bases match TRBD1. Germline CDR1 is GTSNPN and CDR2 is SVGIG (reference sequence). After removal of 4 bases from V and 1 base from J, the junction contained 5 bases not matched to a gene. There are 14 residues in the CDR3. CDR3: CAWKRGQGNTEAFF. CDR3 nucleotides: TGTGCCTGGAAGCGAGGACAGGGGAACACTGAAGCTTTCTTT. The full variable domain, completed using reference TRBV30 and TRBJ1-1, is SQTIHQWPATLVQPVGSPLSLECTVEGTSNPNLYWYRQAAGRGLQLLFYSVGIGQISSEVPQNLSASRPQDRQFILSSKKLLLSDSGFYLCAWKRGQGNTEAFFGQGTRLTVV.

This chain links TRBV11-1 with TRBJ1-4; D gene unclear. This CDR3 comprises 15 residues. Trimming pared 5 bases from V and 0 bases from J, leaving 10 bases between. Germline-derived CDR1 and CDR2 are SGHAT and FQDESV (reference sequence). The CDR3 region has the DNA TGTGCCAGCAGCGCATACTTCGCAACTAATGAAAAACTGTTTTTT. Its protein is CASSAYFATNEKLFF.

This clone was seen a single time. This chain joins TRBV5-1 and TRBJ2-3; 11 bases map to TRBD2. J was trimmed by 2 bases and V by 2 bases; bases with no gene match: 4. CDR3 length: 16 residues. Germline assignment: CDR1 SGHRS and CDR2 YFSETQ. This CDR3 is CASSLRTSGHTDTQYF. CDR3 bases: TGCGCCAGCAGCTTACGGACTAGCGGGCACACAGATACGCAGTATTTT.

The CDR3 DNA reads TGTGCCAGTAGTAAACTCCCCGCCGACTACAATGAGCAGTTCTTC. It codes for CASSKLPADYNEQFF. The chain uses TRBV19 and TRBJ2-1; D call uncertain. This CDR3 comprises 15 residues. CDR1 is LNHDA and CDR2 is SQIVND in the germline V gene (reference sequence). Deletions cut 4 bases from V and 3 bases from J, with 13 bases between.

The chain employs TRBV28 and TRBJ2-7; 9 positions agree with TRBD1. V shed 3 bases and J 2 bases; nucleotides not matched to a gene: 5. This CDR3 spans 15 amino acids. The germline V gene encodes CDR1 MDHEN and CDR2 SYDVKM. CDR3 residues: CASSFTGQGTYEQYF. DNA of the CDR3: TGTGCCAGCAGTTTTACGGGACAGGGAACCTACGAGCAGTACTTC.

This chain connects TRBV19 to TRBJ1-6; D remains unclear. The CDR3 is 13 residues long. The ends were cut back, 2 bases at V and 5 bases at J, with 4 bases in the middle. Per germline, CDR1 LNHDA and CDR2 SQIVND (reference sequence). The CDR3 protein is CASSINNNSPLHF. The CDR3 bases are TGTGCCAGTAGTATAAACAATAATTCACCCCTCCACTTT.

The chain has TRBV2 and TRBJ2-2; tentative D call: TRBD1 (5 bases). The CDR3 sequence is 16 residues long. With 3 bases removed from V and 1 base from J, the gap between germline ends came to 12 bases. In germline, CDR1 is SNHLY, CDR2 FYNNEI. CDR3 nucleotide sequence: TGTGCCAGCAGTGAGAGACAGTCTGGGAACACCGGGGAGCTGTTTTTT. This translates into CASSERQSGNTGELFF. The variable domain in full, with the rest retrieved from reference TRBV2 and TRBJ2-2, is EPEVTQTPSHQVTQMGQEVILRCVPISNHLYFYWYRQILGQKVEFLVSFYNNEISEKSEIFDDQFSVERPDGSNFTLKIRSTKLEDSAMYFCASSERQSGNTGELFFGEGSRLTVL.

This chain connects TRBV2 to TRBJ2-1, with D possibly matching TRBD2 (6 bases). Trimming removed 0 bases at V and 14 bases at J, with 26 bases between. CDR1 SNHLY and CDR2 FYNNEI come from the germline V gene. This CDR3 comprises 17 residues. The CDR3 DNA reads TGTGCCAGCAGTGAAGCCCTGACTAGGCTTTCTTCAATCGACGAGTTCTTC. As protein: CASSEALTRLSSIDEFF. Using reference TRBV2 and TRBJ2-1 for the parts outside the CDR3, the full variable domain is EPEVTQTPSHQVTQMGQEVILRCVPISNHLYFYWYRQILGQKVEFLVSFYNNEISEKSEIFDDQFSVERPDGSNFTLKIRSTKLEDSAMYFCASSEALTRLSSIDEFFGPGTRLTVL.

This clone appeared a few times. V usage is TRBV19 and J usage is TRBJ2-2; 7 positions agree with TRBD2. J gave up 11 bases and V 8 bases, and 14 bases lay outside the gene matches. The CDR3 totals 14 residues. CDR1 and CDR2 (germline): LNHDA, SQIVND (reference sequence). Here the CDR3 reads CASWSASGRRELFF. The CDR3 DNA sequence: TGTGCCAGTTGGTCGGCTAGCGGAAGACGAGAGCTGTTTTTT.

V gene TRBV30 combines with J gene TRBJ1-1, with TRBD1 identical over 7 bases. This CDR3 region has 12 residues. V trimming: 8 bases; J trimming: 3 bases; junction bases outside the gene matches: 6. CDR1 is GTSNPN, CDR2 SVGIG, per germline (reference sequence). The CDR3 loop is CALGTVDTEAFF. The CDR3 bases are TGTGCCCTCGGGACAGTTGACACTGAAGCTTTCTTT.

The chain joins TRBV12-3 or TRBV12-4 to TRBJ1-2; D ambiguous. V lost 1 base, J lost 8 bases, and 11 bases lay in between. The CDR3 has 13 residues. In DNA, the CDR3 is TGTGCCAGCAGTTTAGGGCAGGCTCGGGGCTACACCTTC. This codes for CASSLGQARGYTF.

V is TRBV7-2 and J is TRBJ1-6, with 11 positions matching TRBD1. CDR1 is SGHTA, CDR2 FQGNSA, per germline. V was pared by 2 bases and J by 2 bases, with 8 bases of the junction left unmatched. The CDR3 is made up of 19 amino acids. CDR3 sequence reads: CASSLRDRGIAPYNSPLHF. The CDR3 bases are TGTGCCAGCAGCTTACGGGACAGGGGGATTGCCCCCTATAATTCACCCCTCCACTTT.

The CDR3 loop is CASSPQGMGLRDTEAFF. The CDR3, as DNA: TGTGCCAGCAGCCCCCAGGGGATGGGGTTGAGGGACACTGAAGCTTTCTTT. V gene TRBV3-1 (or the pseudogene TRBV3-2) combines with J gene TRBJ1-1, with D possibly being TRBD1 (6 bases). From germline, CDR1 is LGHDT and CDR2 YNNKEL (reference sequence). This CDR3 is 17 amino acids long. V shed 4 bases and J shed 3 bases, with 21 bases lying between them.

This chain connects TRBV3-1 (or the pseudogene TRBV3-2) to TRBJ2-3, with TRBD2 matching 10 bases. The CDR3 has 16 residues. The trim removed 6 bases at V and 2 bases at J, leaving 8 bases unmatched. Germline-derived CDR1 and CDR2 are LGHDT and YNNKEL (reference sequence). CDR3 sequence: CASSVTSGYPTDTQYF. CDR3 bases: TGTGCCAGCAGTGTGACTAGCGGGTACCCCACAGATACGCAGTATTTT.

This clone showed up just a few times. The chain links TRBV2 to TRBJ1-2; the D gene is possibly TRBD1 (5 bases). Trimming pared 6 bases from V and 4 bases from J, leaving 9 bases between. Germline V CDR1 and CDR2: SNHLY, FYNNEI. The CDR3 contains 12 residues. The CDR3 loop is CASRRDSYGYTF. CDR3 nucleotide sequence: TGTGCCAGCAGACGCGACAGCTATGGCTACACCTTC.

The chain couples TRBV9 to TRBJ2-4, with D possibly TRBD2 on 6 matching bases. In germline, CDR1 is SGDLS, CDR2 YYNGEE. V lost 3 bases to trimming and J lost 4 bases, with 11 bases between them. The CDR3 consists of 14 residues. CDR3 DNA sequence: TGTGCCAGCAGCGACCCCGGGGGAAAAAACATTCAGTACTTC. Translated: CASSDPGGKNIQYF.

The V call is TRBV28, the J call TRBJ2-2; D is possibly TRBD1 (5 bases). Trimming removed 7 bases at V and 5 bases at J, with 14 bases between. The CDR3 is 14 residues long. Germline loops: CDR1 MDHEN, CDR2 SYDVKM. CDR3 sequence (DNA): TGTGCCAGCAAATCTCACAGGCGGACCGGGGAGCTGTTTTTT. Its translation: CASKSHRRTGELFF. The whole variable domain, remainder taken from reference TRBV28 and TRBJ2-2, is DVKVTQSSRYLVKRTGEKVFLECVQDMDHENMFWYRQDPGLGLRLIYFSYDVKMKEKGDIPEGYSVSREKKERFSLILESASTNQTSMYLCASKSHRRTGELFFGEGSRLTVL.

The chain carries TRBV6-5 and TRBJ1-1, with 8 bases aligning to TRBD1. The junction had 4 bases not matched to a gene; V was cut back by 0 bases and J by 1 base. Per germline, CDR1 MNHEY and CDR2 SVGAGI. The CDR3 is 16 amino acids. The CDR3 DNA follows: TGTGCCAGCAGTTACTCCCTGACAGGGGCGAACACTGAAGCTTTCTTT. This encodes CASSYSLTGANTEAFF.

In this sample, this clone turned up once. Here the CDR3 reads CAWSPGGGGYTF. The DNA for the CDR3 is TGTGCCTGGAGCCCCGGGGGGGGTGGCTACACCTTC. The chain has TRBV30 and TRBJ1-2, with D perhaps TRBD1 (5 bases). This CDR3 is 12 amino acids long. Trimming stripped 3 bases from V and 7 bases from J, with 12 bases between. The germline gives CDR1 GTSNPN, CDR2 SVGIG (reference sequence).

The chain carries TRBV5-5 and TRBJ2-1; 10 bases fit TRBD2. V was pared by 4 bases and J by 10 bases, with 11 bases of the junction left unmatched. The CDR3 runs 15 residues. Germline-derived CDR1 and CDR2 are SGHKS and YYEKEE (reference sequence). The CDR3 DNA follows: TGTGCCAGCAGCGTCGCTGAGCGGGGGGGCATAGAGCAGTTCTTC. Residues: CASSVAERGGIEQFF.